This entry lists 13 T cell receptor beta chains sequenced from one sample in a study of blood T cell repertoires in COVID-19. Repertoires were generated with immunoSEQ multiplex PCR, while TCRdb's copy carries only in-frame clones and drops some. The top ten hold about 0.75% of the sample, which has around 450,000 clones, roughly 87% seen once. The sequencing sample was made of PBMCs or T cells enriched from blood (not recorded which). Source of these receptors: a young woman who had recovered from COVID-19.

The chain couples TRBV19 to TRBJ1-1; possibly TRBD1 for D (6 bases). The CDR3 loop spans 19 amino acids. The germline gives CDR1 LNHDA, CDR2 SQIVND (reference sequence). V gave up 2 bases and J gave up 0 bases, with 22 bases separating them. Here the CDR3 reads CASSIIGTKGGSLNTEAFF. CDR3 coding DNA: TGTGCCAGTAGTATAATCGGGACAAAGGGGGGGTCCTTGAACACTGAAGCTTTCTTT.

This chain links TRBV5-1 with TRBJ2-1; 11 nucleotides align to TRBD2. Germline values: CDR1 SGHRS, CDR2 YFSETQ. The CDR3 is made up of 18 amino acids. V dropped 0 bases and J dropped 1; count of bases not matched to a gene: 6. CDR3 in DNA: TGCGCCAGCAGCTTGGGTCTAGCGGGGGGTGGATCCTACAATGAGCAGTTCTTC. Its translation: CASSLGLAGGGSYNEQFF.

The rearrangement joins TRBV5-1 to TRBJ1-2, with TRBD1 as a possible D gene (5 bases). CDR1 SGHRS and CDR2 YFSETQ come from the germline V gene. V gave up 2 bases and J gave up 6 bases, with 17 bases separating them. This CDR3 is 15 amino acids long. CDR3: CASSFTGGVSDGYTF. As DNA, the CDR3 is TGCGCCAGCAGCTTTACGGGGGGAGTTTCGGATGGCTACACCTTC. Full variable domain (remainder filled in from reference TRBV5-1 and TRBJ1-2): KAGVTQTPRYLIKTRGQQVTLSCSPISGHRSVSWYQQTPGQGLQFLFEYFSETQRNKGNFPGRFSGRQFSNSRSEMNVSTLELGDSALYLCASSFTGGVSDGYTFGSGTRLTVV.

The chain is built from TRBV30 and TRBJ1-6; 7 positions match TRBD1. From germline, CDR1 is GTSNPN and CDR2 SVGIG (reference sequence). Losses at the gene ends were 2 bases for V and 11 bases for J; bases not matched to a gene: 6. The CDR3 totals 13 residues. CDR3 bases: TGTGCCTGGAGTCCTACAGGGGAGGCACCCCTCCACTTT. Its translation: CAWSPTGEAPLHF. The full variable domain, with the rest looked up from reference TRBV30 and TRBJ1-6, is SQTIHQWPATLVQPVGSPLSLECTVEGTSNPNLYWYRQAAGRGLQLLFYSVGIGQISSEVPQNLSASRPQDRQFILSSKKLLLSDSGFYLCAWSPTGEAPLHFGNGTRLTVT.

The CDR3 bases are TGTGCCAGCAGCGAGCTAGCGGGGGGGGACAATGAGCAGTTCTTC. This encodes CASSELAGGDNEQFF. This chain uses TRBV2 with TRBJ2-1; TRBD2 matches at 12 bases. CDR1 and CDR2 (germline): SNHLY, FYNNEI. V gave up 6 bases and J gave up 5 bases; unmatched junction bases: 5. There are 15 residues in the CDR3.

This clone was recorded once. The J gene is TRBJ1-2, the V gene TRBV5-1, with 7 bases identical to TRBD1. Per the germline V gene, CDR1 is SGHRS and CDR2 is YFSETQ. The ends lost 2 bases at V and 2 bases at J; junction bases unmatched: 6. This CDR3 region has 15 residues. CDR3 amino acids: CASSFRTGQNYGYTF. CDR3 nucleotide sequence: TGCGCCAGCAGCTTTAGGACAGGCCAGAACTATGGCTACACCTTC.

The rearrangement joins TRBV18 to TRBJ2-5; D gene ambiguous. V lost 3 bases, J lost 1 base, and 12 bases lay in between. Germline V gene lookup returns CDR1 KGHSH and CDR2 LQKENI. CDR3 length: 15 amino acids. DNA for the CDR3: TGTGCCAGCTCACCGAATTGGGCAGCCCAAGAGACCCAGTACTTC. As protein: CASSPNWAAQETQYF.

The chain recombines TRBV7-2 with TRBJ1-1; D unclear. The V end was cut by 2 bases, the J end by 5 bases, with 9 bases between. CDR3 length: 13 residues. CDR1 SGHTA and CDR2 FQGNSA come from the germline V gene. The CDR3 is CASSLSTITEAFF. The CDR3 nucleotides are TGTGCCAGCAGCTTATCGACAATAACTGAAGCTTTCTTT.

The CDR3 coding sequence is TGTGCCAGCGAACCCAGGGGAAACACCGGGGAGCTGTTTTTT. Its translation: CASEPRGNTGELFF. This chain links TRBV3-1 (or the pseudogene TRBV3-2) with TRBJ2-2; possible D gene TRBD1, 6 bases. V was pared by 8 bases and J by 2 bases, with 12 bases between. The CDR3 sequence is 14 residues long. CDR1 is LGHDT, CDR2 YNNKEL, per germline (reference sequence).

V gene TRBV21-1 combines with J gene TRBJ1-3. TRBV21-1 is marked as a pseudogene. The CDR3 is 15 amino acids. The CDR3 sequence: CASSKRGRAGNTIYF. The CDR3 nucleotides are TGTGCCAGCAGCAAACGGGGGAGGGCTGGAAACACCATATATTTT.

This chain uses TRBV5-6 with TRBJ2-3, with D uncertain. The germline CDR1 and CDR2 sequences are SGHDT and YYEEEE. The length of the CDR3 is 12 residues. V lost 2 bases and J 3 bases, leaving 4 bases between the germline ends. CDR3: CASSFSTDTQYF. The CDR3 DNA follows: TGTGCCAGCAGCTTTTCAACAGATACGCAGTATTTT.

The V call is TRBV4-2, the J call TRBJ1-2, with D possibly matching TRBD1 (6 bases). Looked up from germline, CDR1 is LGHNA and CDR2 is YNFKEQ. Trimming left V 6 bases short and J 3 bases short, with 11 bases between. The CDR3 covers 13 residues. CDR3 sequence reads: CASRQGMDYGYTF. In DNA form, the CDR3 reads TGTGCCAGCAGACAGGGTATGGACTATGGCTACACCTTC.

The V call is TRBV19, the J call TRBJ1-2; 7 bases agree with TRBD1. This CDR3 comprises 12 residues. The V and J ends lost 9 bases and 9 bases, in that order; junction bases with no gene match: 10. Germline CDR1 reads LNHDA; CDR2 reads SQIVND (reference sequence). CDR3 sequence: CASSPRGRSYTF. As DNA, the CDR3 is TGTGCCAGCTCGCCAAGGGGGCGGAGCTACACCTTC.